This TCR beta chain was obtained from a study of multiple sclerosis patients with progressive multifocal leukoencephalopathy. General observations from the study: TRBV and TRBJ usage showed no common pattern when PML developed.

Germline V lookup: CDR1 MNHEY, CDR2 SVGAGI. The length of the CDR3 is 14 residues. V was clipped by 2 bases and J by 6 bases, with 13 bases between them. The assay was immunoSEQ multiplex PCR, and TCRdb's table has in-frame clones only and misses some. The repertoire holds around 30,000 clones, with approximately 89% as singletons. This clone was found once. Antigen: not known. Time point noted: before natalizumab initiation. This chain links TRBV6-5 with TRBJ1-2; D gene uncertain. This receptor was obtained from a human donor with multiple sclerosis. The sample taken for sequencing was PBMCs. CDR3 DNA: TGTGCCAGCAGTTACGGCAGCCAGAGGGATGGCTACACCTTC. Translating it yields CASSYGSQRDGYTF.